This T cell receptor (beta chain) is from a study of T cell repertoires in cytomegalovirus infection. Study in general: HLA-C-restricted CMV epitopes, recently identified, and well-studied HLA-B-restricted ones were used by the study. TCR beta signatures that were public indicated CMV infection and matching HLA type. Whole-study findings and limits: What dominated the ex vivo response were HLA-C-restricted CMV-specific TCR beta clonotypes. Totalled public TCR beta family frequency picked out people who carried CMV plus the relevant HLA.

The V end lost 5 bases, the J end lost 2 bases, and 11 bases lay between the germline ends. This CDR3 is 14 amino acids long. Per the germline V gene, CDR1 is SGHAT and CDR2 is FQDESV (reference sequence). A note on this clonotype: Its antigen remains unidentified.

TCRdb re-derived calls from the reads in MiXCR, one entry per CDR3 protein. The sample lists about 85,000 distinct CDR3 sequences, under 55% seen once, with 85% to 95% in the top ten. The TCR was taken from a human donor in good health (CMV status not recorded). Some clones in this sample may be carry-over from other donors' samples. The sequencing here drew on CD8+ T cells from cultured PBMCs, taken from culture after CMV antigen stimulation. The rearrangement uses TRBV11-1 and TRBJ2-3, with D perhaps matching TRBD2 (5 bases). The CDR3 bases are TGTGCCAGCAGCCTCGGGATGGACACAGATACGCAGTATTTT. It is translated as CASSLGMDTDTQYF.